Below, 8 T cell receptor beta chains from the same sample are listed, as sequenced in a study of shared clonotypes between healthy human individuals. Here immunoSEQ multiplex PCR was the method, and the copy in TCRdb shows in-frame clones only, minus some. The sample lists about 92,000 clones, roughly three quarters occurring once. Source material: memory CD8+ T cells sorted from blood. The subset denotes: CD45RO+ cells pooled with CCR7-negative TemRA cells. The receptors originated from a man aged 30 to 45 in good health.

The V and J genes are TRBV18 and TRBJ2-7; D uncertain. Trimming took 5 bases from V and 6 from J, leaving 11 bases between them. The V gene's germline CDR1 is KGHSH and CDR2 LQKENI. The CDR3 totals 12 residues. The DNA of the CDR3 is TGTGCCAGCTCAAGGGCCTCTGGCGAGCAGTACTTC. Its protein product is CASSRASGEQYF.

The chain combines TRBV2 with TRBJ2-1, with TRBD2 identical over 11 bases. CDR3 length equals 15 residues. V lost 7 bases, J lost 6 bases, and 8 bases stayed unmatched. The germline V gene encodes CDR1 SNHLY and CDR2 FYNNEI. CDR3 sequence reads: CASILAGDFSNEQFF. The CDR3 nucleotides read TGTGCCAGCATACTAGCGGGAGATTTTAGCAATGAGCAGTTCTTC.

The chain links TRBV29-1 to TRBJ2-7, with D possibly TRBD2 on 6 matching bases. This CDR3 is 14 amino acids long. Germline CDR1 and CDR2: SQVTM and ANQGSEA. V lost 7 bases, J lost 2 bases, and 18 bases lay in between. This chain's CDR3 is CSAMTGTETYEQYF. The CDR3 DNA reads as TGCAGCGCTATGACCGGGACTGAGACCTACGAGCAGTACTTC.

A single count supports this clone. J is TRBJ2-7 and V is TRBV5-1; TRBD1 agrees at 8 bases. V gave up 0 bases and J gave up 3 bases; unmatched junction bases: 2. The germline CDR1 and CDR2 sequences are SGHRS and YFSETQ. The CDR3 is made up of 14 amino acids. CDR3 nucleotides: TGCGCCAGCAGCTTGGAGGGGACAGGCTACGAGCAGTACTTC. It specifies CASSLEGTGYEQYF.

The V gene is TRBV6-4, the J gene TRBJ1-5; the D is unclear. From germline, CDR1 is MRHNA and CDR2 SNTAGT. There are 14 residues in the CDR3. V was trimmed by 6 bases and J by 5 bases, leaving 14 bases between them. CDR3 protein: CASSPNSEYQPQHF. The CDR3 DNA reads TGTGCCAGCAGCCCGAACAGTGAATATCAGCCCCAGCATTTT.

This chain connects TRBV6-5 to TRBJ2-2; 10 positions match TRBD1. This CDR3 comprises 16 residues. The germline CDR1 and CDR2 sequences are MNHEY and SVGAGI. Germline trimming cut 2 bases from V and 5 bases from J; bases unmatched to any gene: 5. DNA for the CDR3: TGTGCCAGCAGTTACGCGACAGGGGGCGCGACCGGGGAGCTGTTTTTT. Its protein product is CASSYATGGATGELFF.

The gene calls are TRBV27 and TRBJ2-7; D unclear. Trimming took 5 bases from V and 7 from J, leaving 12 bases between them. Germline-derived CDR1 and CDR2 are MNHEY and SMNVEV (reference sequence). CDR3 length: 12 residues. The CDR3 region is CASSSPPGEQYF. The CDR3 DNA reads as TGTGCCAGCAGTAGTCCCCCCGGTGAGCAGTACTTC.

About this clone itself: A far larger clone is only one base removed, so a read error is likely. V and J are TRBV7-9 and TRBJ2-2; D call uncertain. Germline assignment: CDR1 SEHNR and CDR2 FQNEAQ (reference sequence). CDR3 length equals 12 residues. V shed 5 bases and J shed 3 bases, with 4 bases lying between them. In nucleotides, the CDR3 is TGTGCCAGCAGCGCAGACACCGGGGAGCTGTTTTTT. This gives the protein CASSADTGELFF.